A single sample is the source of the 9 T cell receptor beta chains below, sequenced in a study of cytomegalovirus exposure and HLA in healthy donors. Profiled with immunoSEQ multiplex PCR; TCRdb holds only in-frame clones, not every one. The repertoire holds roughly 150,000 clones, about 95% seen once, with 1.8% in the top ten. Material for sequencing was PBMCs. The receptors stem from a man aged 18 to 35 in good health and CMV-seropositive.

The gene calls are TRBV27 and TRBJ2-7; 13 bases agree with TRBD2. Germline assignment: CDR1 MNHEY and CDR2 SMNVEV (reference sequence). Trimming at V came to 3 bases and at J to 7 bases, leaving 0 bases not matched to a gene. CDR3 size: 13 residues. In nucleotides, the CDR3 is TGTGCCAGCAGTTTGGGACTAGCGGGGGAGCAGTACTTC. As protein: CASSLGLAGEQYF.

The genes are TRBV6-5 and TRBJ2-1, with TRBD2 matching over 7 bases. J lost 9 bases, V lost 7 bases, and 15 bases had no gene match. CDR1 is MNHEY, CDR2 SVGAGI, per germline. This CDR3 contains 15 residues. CDR3 residues: CASTLGEAGVVEQFF. The CDR3 DNA follows: TGTGCCAGCACCCTAGGGGAGGCGGGAGTTGTTGAGCAGTTCTTC.

The rearrangement uses TRBV7-2 and TRBJ2-7; 9 bases line up with TRBD1. The trim removed 2 bases at V and 5 bases at J, leaving 7 bases unmatched. The CDR3 spans 15 residues. Germline V gene lookup returns CDR1 SGHTA and CDR2 FQGNSA. The CDR3 spells CASSLRGQGSNEQYF. The DNA of the CDR3 is TGTGCCAGCAGCTTAAGGGGACAGGGTTCCAACGAGCAGTACTTC.

The chain is built from TRBV28 and TRBJ2-2; D might be TRBD1 (6 bases). Germline CDR1 reads MDHEN; CDR2 reads SYDVKM. V lost 6 bases and J lost 0, with 14 bases in between. The CDR3 is 16 amino acids. CDR3 coding DNA: TGTGCCAGCAGGCCTGACAGGTTCGCGAACACCGGGGAGCTGTTTTTT. Translating it yields CASRPDRFANTGELFF. Full variable domain (remainder filled in from reference TRBV28 and TRBJ2-2): DVKVTQSSRYLVKRTGEKVFLECVQDMDHENMFWYRQDPGLGLRLIYFSYDVKMKEKGDIPEGYSVSREKKERFSLILESASTNQTSMYLCASRPDRFANTGELFFGEGSRLTVL.

This rearrangement joins TRBV18 to TRBJ2-7; 7 nucleotides line up with TRBD1. Unmatched junction bases numbered 13, after V lost 4 bases and J lost 1 base. This CDR3 contains 17 residues. Looked up from germline, CDR1 is KGHSH and CDR2 is LQKENI. CDR3 coding DNA: TGTGCCAGCTCACGATCCAGTGGGACAGTCCTGTCCTACGAGCAGTACTTC. Translating gives CASSRSSGTVLSYEQYF. The full variable domain, in which reference TRBV18 and TRBJ2-7 provide the parts outside the CDR3, is NAGVMQNPRHLVRRRGQEARLRCSPMKGHSHVYWYRQLPEEGLKFMVYLQKENIIDESGMPKERFSAEFPKEGPSILRIQQVVRGDSAAYFCASSRSSGTVLSYEQYFGPGTRLTVT.

The chain carries TRBV27 and TRBJ1-3; D unclear. The CDR3 runs to 16 residues. The germline gives CDR1 MNHEY, CDR2 SMNVEV (reference sequence). The V end was cut by 6 bases, the J end by 0 bases, with 15 bases between. CDR3 in DNA: TGTGCCAGCAGCCCCTTCCGCGGCGACTCTGGAAACACCATATATTTT. Residues: CASSPFRGDSGNTIYF.

The chain couples TRBV9 to TRBJ2-3; 11 positions agree with TRBD2. V was pared by 4 bases and J by 5 bases, with 12 bases of the junction left unmatched. This CDR3 comprises 17 residues. Germline CDR1 is SGDLS and CDR2 is YYNGEE. CDR3 residues: CASSPQGSGRALDTQYF. CDR3 bases: TGTGCCAGCAGCCCCCAGGGTAGCGGGAGGGCCCTAGATACGCAGTATTTT.

This chain uses TRBV29-1 with TRBJ2-2; 9 nucleotides line up with TRBD1. CDR3 length: 14 residues. The V gene end was trimmed by 5 bases and the J gene end by 1 base; junction bases not matched to a gene: 2. The V gene's germline CDR1 is SQVTM and CDR2 ANQGSEA. Here the CDR3 reads CSVRTGVNTGELFF. The CDR3 bases are TGCAGCGTTAGGACAGGGGTGAACACCGGGGAGCTGTTTTTT.

As for this clone: At the DNA level, this CDR3 is encoded by other sequences in the same sample as well. The chain recombines TRBV5-1 with TRBJ1-4, with 9 bases lining up with TRBD1. The CDR3 covers 14 residues. Per the germline V gene, CDR1 is SGHRS and CDR2 is YFSETQ. V was clipped by 4 bases and J by 7 bases; unmatched bases: 5. In nucleotides, the CDR3 is TGCGCCAGCAGCCTGTGGGGACAGGGTGAAAAACTGTTTTTT. Translation: CASSLWGQGEKLFF.